The T cell receptor beta chain under discussion was sequenced for a study of response to subunit inactivated influenza vaccine (dated by TCRdb to about 2018). With respect to the entire study: The study used deep quantitative T cell receptor repertoire profiling to track responses to a trivalent subunit inactivated influenza vaccine. Broad study findings and their caveats: According to the authors, only a limited number of new T cells may be recruited by each seasonal influenza vaccination.

This clonotype showed up just a few times. Its antigen target is currently unknown. The record has no base qualities; no much larger clone is one base away. Library preparation used RT-PCR. The instrument was an Illumina HiSeq 2500. The public reads were quality trimmed at Q25 with fastp and then assembled into clones with MiXCR by TCRdb, keeping productive beta chains. Every distinct CDR3 protein forms one entry, paired with its most common genes and DNA. This sample comprises roughly 460,000 distinct CDR3 sequences, around 9.9% of them detected only once. The top ten constitute more than 10% of the sample. The time point tag for this specimen amounts to: more than 40 days after influenza vaccine administration. The trim is 1 base for V and 6 bases for J, with a gap of 15 bases between the germline ends. The cysteine opens and the phenylalanine closes a CDR3 of 15 amino acids. Only CDR3 DNA remains: 45 bases, in frame from the first base. Sequences MGHRA (CDR1) and YSYEKL (CDR2) are obtained from the germline V gene.

The source is a man aged 50-60 years who received an inactivated influenza vaccine. Donor details come from another sample of the same person, matched by shared clones. The starting material was PBMCs from blood, obtained roughly 47 days after vaccination. The V and J segments used are TRBV4-1 and TRBJ1-1, and perhaps TRBD1 as D gene, on 5 matching bases. The DNA is as follows: TGCGCCAGCAGCCAAGGCCGTCCAGGGTTGGCTGAAGCTTTCTTT. This encodes CASSQGRPGLAEAFF.